This T cell receptor beta chain was retrieved from a study of CD8+CD57+ T cells in acquired aplastic anemia (dated by TCRdb to the late 2010s). About the investigation overall: A mean of approximately 3 ug of DNA, ranging from about 0.2 to 27.4 ug, was extracted from sorted CD4+ and CD8+ cells. A CD8+CD57+ expansion meant a frequency higher than the mean frequency seen in healthy subjects. Broad study findings and their caveats: Patients and healthy controls showed no significant difference in CD8+ Simpson's diversity (P=0.060). Although roughly 29 CD8+ CDR3 sequences were shared by patients and controls, these sequences appeared highly expressed in patients and within the immunodominant clones of patients.

Patients chosen for sequencing had shown expansion of CD8+CD57+ cells by flow cytometry. All patients had severe acquired aplastic anemia diagnosed by International Study of Aplastic Anemia and Agranulocytosis and Camitta criteria. At the time blood was sampled, none of the patients had received any therapy. In the study, sorted CD4+ and CD8+ blood T cells from patients with severe aplastic anemia and from healthy subjects underwent deep sequencing of TCR repertoires. Patients were enrolled under clinicaltrials.gov protocols 00001620, 01623167, 00001397, 00071045, 00081523 and 00961064 in the USA. Ficoll-Paque density gradient centrifugation was used to isolate peripheral blood mononuclear cells. Before DNA extraction, CD4+ and CD8+ T cells were sorted with FACS or magnetic beads. Worth noting for this clonotype: What antigen it recognizes has not been identified. No base-level quality is on record; no much larger clone is a single base apart.

At the junction V is shortened by 5 bases and J by 2 bases; bases outside the gene matches: 7. CDR1 and CDR2 are drawn from the germline V gene: SGHVS, FQNEAQ. Including cysteine and phenylalanine, the CDR3 has 16 amino acids. Only the CDR3 DNA is retained, 48 bases long and in frame from the first base. Profiling of TCR beta VDJ combinations and CDR3 sequences used genomic DNA as the template. An Illumina HiSeq 2000 was used for TCR repertoire sequencing. The authors' pipeline ran thus. Repertoires were assessed using TRBV/TRBJ rearrangement plots, CDR3 size and DJ length profiles, and Simpson's diversity index. The most abundant DNA sequence in the deep sequencing data was taken as the immunodominant clone. CDR3 amino acid sequences were checked for sharing across subjects and were also compared against the VDJdb database and published repertoires. TCRdb redid the processing of the public reads, applying fastp at Q25 and MiXCR, and retained in-frame beta chains. Every CDR3 protein is listed once, alongside the most common genes and DNA of its rows. For this entry, the V and J calls and clone size follow TCRdb and not the study's own pipeline. The sample table lists 150,000 to 160,000 distinct CDR3 sequences, about 48% of them with a count of one. The top ten clones comprise roughly 12% of the sample.

The sequence came from a human donor with aplastic anemia. The sequenced sample consisted of sorted CD4+, CD8+, or CD8+CD57+ T cells (not recorded which) from PBMCs. The chain uses TRBV7-8 and TRBJ2-3; TRBD1 agrees with 10 junctional bases. CDR3 protein: CASSGRDRGDTDTQYF. The DNA is as follows: TGTGCCAGCAGCGGCCGGGACAGGGGTGACACAGATACGCAGTATTTT.